Following are 30 T cell receptor beta chains from one sample sequenced in a study of blood T cells in healthy people across ages. Sample-barcoded 5' priming and a J-beta primer mix drove a second PCR of roughly 7 to 11 cycles. TCRdb independently ran MiXCR on the 5' RACE reads; one entry per CDR3 protein. Counted here are about 1,400,000 distinct CDR3 sequences, 42% occurring once; the ten biggest clones make up around 8%. The material sequenced was blood. The receptor source for this set is a woman between 18 and 30 years old in good health.

This clonotype was picked up a small number of times. V usage is TRBV20-1 and J usage is TRBJ2-1, with 10 bases aligning to TRBD1. V lost 7 bases and J lost 3; bases outside the gene matches: 12. CDR3 length equals 16 residues. CDR1 is DFQATT, CDR2 SNEGSKA, per germline (reference sequence). The CDR3 nucleotides are TGCAGTGTTCCGGGACAGGGGCCGCGGCTCTACAATGAGCAGTTCTTC. This encodes CSVPGQGPRLYNEQFF.

The CDR3 sequence: CSAFSLKSPYEQYF. CDR3 coding DNA: TGCAGTGCTTTCTCCCTCAAAAGTCCCTACGAGCAGTACTTC. V gene TRBV20-1 combines with J gene TRBJ2-7; no firm D call. The CDR3 runs to 14 residues. Deletions cut 5 bases from V and 2 bases from J, with 16 bases between. Per the germline V gene, CDR1 is DFQATT and CDR2 is SNEGSKA (reference sequence).

This clonotype was picked up a small number of times. The V call is TRBV7-8, the J call TRBJ2-7; the match to TRBD1 covers 7 bases. CDR1 is SGHVS and CDR2 is FQNEAQ in the germline V gene. CDR3 length equals 16 residues. The J segment lost 2 bases and the V segment lost 1 base, leaving 8 bases of the junction unmatched. The CDR3 is CASSLVRQGPPYEQYF. The CDR3 bases are TGTGCCAGCAGCTTAGTTAGACAGGGACCGCCCTACGAGCAGTACTTC.

This clonotype was observed once. A much larger clone is a single base away; this may be a read error. The J gene is TRBJ2-3, the V gene TRBV3-1; D may be TRBD1 (6 bases). Germline V gene lookup returns CDR1 LGHDT and CDR2 YNNKEL (reference sequence). The CDR3 runs 14 residues. V lost 4 bases and J 5 bases, leaving 13 bases between the germline ends. The CDR3 here is CASSPGTYIDTQYF. The CDR3, as DNA: TGTGCCAGCAGCCCTGGGACATACATAGATACGCAGTATTTT.

This clonotype was detected only a few times. The chain uses TRBV24-1 and TRBJ2-2; D not resolved. From germline, CDR1 is KGHDR and CDR2 SFDVKD. CDR3 length equals 13 residues. Trimming pared 9 bases from V and 8 bases from J, leaving 15 bases between. The chain's CDR3 is CATAASASGELFF. CDR3 bases: TGTGCCACCGCTGCCTCCGCTTCTGGGGAGCTGTTTTTT.

A few counts support this clonotype. The rearrangement joins TRBV6-5 to TRBJ2-5; no clear D. From germline, CDR1 is MNHEY and CDR2 SVGAGI. Trimming took off 0 bases at V and 1 base at J, with 6 bases between the two ends. The CDR3 has 14 residues. The CDR3 bases are TGTGCCAGCAGTTACTCGACGGCCCAAGAGACCCAGTACTTC. This encodes CASSYSTAQETQYF.

In its sample, this clonotype was seen a few times. V and J are TRBV7-9 and TRBJ2-4, with 7 bases fitting TRBD1. CDR3 length: 15 residues. V was clipped by 4 bases and J by 8 bases; unmatched bases: 11. The germline CDR1 and CDR2 sequences are SEHNR and FQNEAQ (reference sequence). DNA for the CDR3: TGTGCCAGCAGCTCGGAATTAGGGGGCGGTGACATTCAGTACTTC. Residues: CASSSELGGGDIQYF.

The chain recombines TRBV5-1 with TRBJ2-5; the match to TRBD2 covers 8 bases. The CDR3 is 18 amino acids. Per germline, CDR1 SGHRS and CDR2 YFSETQ. The V segment lost 3 bases and the J segment 5 bases; nucleotides outside the gene matches: 18. The CDR3: CASSSHLVAGRRMETQYF. The CDR3 DNA follows: TGCGCCAGCAGCTCCCATTTGGTAGCGGGACGAAGGATGGAGACCCAGTACTTC.

This clonotype was seen a few times. The chain couples TRBV7-8 to TRBJ2-7; 9 bases are shared with TRBD2. The CDR3 runs 16 residues. The V segment lost 1 base and the J segment 4 bases; nucleotides outside the gene matches: 8. CDR1 and CDR2 (germline): SGHVS, FQNEAQ. The CDR3 sequence: CASSLEGASGIYEQYF. Written as DNA, the CDR3 is TGTGCCAGCAGCTTAGAAGGGGCTAGCGGGATTTACGAGCAGTACTTC.

This rearrangement joins TRBV11-3 to TRBJ2-1; 7 nucleotides line up with TRBD2. This CDR3 contains 14 residues. The J segment lost 6 bases and the V segment lost 0 bases, leaving 2 bases of the junction unmatched. Germline V gives CDR1 SGHNT, CDR2 YENEEA. The CDR3 here is CASSLEGGSNEQFF. CDR3 DNA: TGTGCCAGCAGCTTAGAGGGGGGGAGCAATGAGCAGTTCTTC.

The J gene is TRBJ2-2, the V gene TRBV20-1; unclear D gene. V lost 0 bases and J 2 bases, leaving 4 bases between the germline ends. The CDR3 is made up of 13 amino acids. CDR1 DFQATT and CDR2 SNEGSKA come from the germline V gene (reference sequence). The CDR3 region is CSARDLNTGELFF. DNA of the CDR3: TGCAGTGCTAGAGATCTAAACACCGGGGAGCTGTTTTTT.

The chain recombines TRBV6-6 with TRBJ1-1; D call uncertain. The CDR3 covers 10 residues. Germline V gives CDR1 MNHNY, CDR2 SVGAGI (reference sequence). V was trimmed by 2 bases and J by 11 bases, leaving 6 bases between them. The CDR3 protein is CASSYPSAFF. DNA for the CDR3: TGTGCCAGCAGTTACCCGAGCGCTTTCTTT.

Only a few counts were recorded for this clonotype. The chain combines TRBV4-1 with TRBJ2-5; 8 bases line up with TRBD2. Trimming took 0 bases from V and 2 from J; bases not matched to a gene: 8. Germline CDR1 reads MGHRA; CDR2 reads YSYEKL. The CDR3 is 17 residues long. CDR3 residues: CASSQEGGGLSQETQYF. DNA for the CDR3: TGCGCCAGCAGCCAAGAGGGCGGGGGGCTCTCTCAAGAGACCCAGTACTTC.

The chain couples TRBV20-1 to TRBJ1-4, with D unresolved. The CDR3 extends over 13 amino acids. Germline assignment: CDR1 DFQATT and CDR2 SNEGSKA (reference sequence). The V gene lost 4 bases and the J gene lost 8 bases, with 14 bases spanning the gap. The CDR3 DNA follows: TGCAGTGCTATGGACTCTTGGAGGGAAAAACTGTTTTTT. Amino acids: CSAMDSWREKLFF.

As concerns this clonotype: The junction does not match germline at one end; this may be a read error. This chain connects TRBV2 to TRBJ2-3, with D perhaps matching TRBD1 or TRBD2 (5 bases each). The CDR3 is 14 residues long. CDR1 and CDR2 from the germline V gene are SNHLY and FYNNEI. The CDR3: CTSSERGSTDTQYF. DNA of the CDR3: TGTACCAGCAGTGAGAGGGGCAGCACAGATACGCAGTATTTT.

This clonotype was observed a few times. This sequence joins TRBV10-3 and TRBJ2-1; D is possibly TRBD2 (7 bases). The CDR3 length is 15 residues. Germline V lookup: CDR1 ENHRY, CDR2 SYGVKD. The V and J ends lost 3 bases and 4 bases respectively, with 13 bases between them. The CDR3 DNA follows: TGTGCCATCAGTGATACGGGGGGCGGGTACAATGAGCAGTTCTTC. This sequence encodes CAISDTGGGYNEQFF.

The chain uses TRBV20-1 and TRBJ1-2, with D uncertain. The germline CDR1 and CDR2 sequences are DFQATT and SNEGSKA (reference sequence). The V end lost 2 bases, the J end lost 0 bases, and 16 bases lay between the germline ends. The CDR3 contains 16 residues. CDR3 coding DNA: TGCAGTGCTAGATCGGGCAGCTTATTATCTAACTATGGCTACACCTTC. It yields the protein CSARSGSLLSNYGYTF.

Concerning this clonotype: This sequence may be a read error, since a much larger clone differs from it by one base. This rearrangement joins TRBV3-1 to TRBJ2-3; a weak D match, TRBD2 (6 bases). Germline lookup yields CDR1 LGHDT and CDR2 YNNKEL (reference sequence). Trimming cost V 0 bases and J 1 base, with 17 bases left between them. CDR3 size: 18 residues. Here the CDR3 DNA reads TGTGCCAGCAGCCAAGAACGGCGGGGCTGCGGAGGCACAGATACGCAGTATTTT. It encodes CASSQERRGCGGTDTQYF.

This clonotype was detected a few times. The chain joins TRBV7-9 to TRBJ2-1, with 8 nucleotides matching TRBD2. Germline V lookup: CDR1 SEHNR, CDR2 FQNEAQ (reference sequence). The CDR3 contains 15 residues. With V trimmed by 4 bases and J by 0 bases, 2 bases remained unmatched. As DNA, the CDR3 is TGTGCCAGCAGCTCGGGGGGGCTCTCCTACAATGAGCAGTTCTTC. It yields the protein CASSSGGLSYNEQFF. Filled out from reference TRBV7-9 and TRBJ2-1, the complete variable domain reads DTGVSQNPRHKITKRGQNVTFRCDPISEHNRLYWYRQTLGQGPEFLTYFQNEAQLEKSRLLSDRFSAERPKGSFSTLEIQRTEQGDSAMYLCASSSGGLSYNEQFFGPGTRLTVL.

The rearrangement joins TRBV5-1 to TRBJ2-1, with 8 bases fitting TRBD2. Losses at the gene ends were 4 bases for V and 9 bases for J; bases not matched to a gene: 18. CDR1 SGHRS and CDR2 YFSETQ come from the germline V gene. The CDR3 spans 17 residues. As DNA, the CDR3 is TGCGCCAGCAGCCTCTCGGCCGGACCTTCGGGAGGGGGTGAGCAGTTCTTC. Encoded protein: CASSLSAGPSGGGEQFF.

This chain links TRBV4-1 with TRBJ2-3, with 8 positions matching TRBD1. The CDR3 loop spans 14 amino acids. The J segment lost 2 bases and the V segment lost 4 bases, leaving 2 bases of the junction unmatched. Germline lookup yields CDR1 MGHRA and CDR2 YSYEKL. Written as DNA, the CDR3 is TGCGCCAGCAGCCCGACAGGGGACACAGATACGCAGTATTTT. It yields the protein CASSPTGDTDTQYF.

This clonotype showed up just a few times. The genes are TRBV20-1 and TRBJ1-2; a weak D match, TRBD1 (5 bases). CDR3 length: 13 amino acids. The V end was cut by 5 bases, the J end by 4 bases, with 14 bases between. CDR1 is DFQATT, CDR2 SNEGSKA, per germline (reference sequence). The CDR3 reads CSAGVDRVYGYTF. The CDR3, as DNA: TGCAGTGCTGGGGTAGACAGAGTCTATGGCTACACCTTC.

V is TRBV12-3 or TRBV12-4 and J is TRBJ1-2; 9 bases are a match to TRBD1. With V trimmed by 7 bases and J by 2 bases, 5 bases remained unmatched. The CDR3 has 14 residues. For the CDR3, the DNA is TGTGCCAGCATGCCGGACAGGGGCAACTATGGCTACACCTTC. It is translated as CASMPDRGNYGYTF.

V and J are TRBV6-1 and TRBJ2-3, with D perhaps matching TRBD2 (6 bases). The V gene's germline CDR1 is MNHNS and CDR2 SASEGT. The CDR3 totals 15 residues. V lost 6 bases and J lost 1, with 14 bases in between. CDR3 amino acids: CASRPSAGRTDTQYF. Here the CDR3 DNA reads TGTGCCAGCAGGCCGTCGGCGGGGCGCACAGATACGCAGTATTTT.

This clonotype appeared a few times. V is TRBV3-1 and J is TRBJ2-3, with D perhaps matching TRBD2 (6 bases). Germline V gives CDR1 LGHDT, CDR2 YNNKEL (reference sequence). This CDR3 is built from 15 residues. The V and J ends lost 4 bases and 1 base respectively, with 12 bases between them. DNA of the CDR3: TGTGCCAGCAGCCGTCTCTTAGCGGGCACAGATACGCAGTATTTT. Its translation: CASSRLLAGTDTQYF.

This clonotype was counted only a few times. The chain uses TRBV29-1 and TRBJ1-3; D gene uncertain. Germline lookup yields CDR1 SQVTM and CDR2 ANQGSEA. With 7 bases removed from V and 0 bases from J, the gap between germline ends came to 7 bases. The CDR3 sequence is 12 residues long. The CDR3: CSARTSGNTIYF. As DNA, the CDR3 is TGCAGCGCCCGAACCTCTGGAAACACCATATATTTT. Drawing the rest from reference TRBV29-1 and TRBJ1-3, the complete variable domain is SAVISQKPSRDICQRGTSLTIQCQVDSQVTMMFWYRQQPGQSLTLIATANQGSEATYESGFVIDKFPISRPNLTFSTLTVSNMSPEDSSIYLCSARTSGNTIYFGEGSWLTVV.

This clonotype was picked up a small number of times. V gene TRBV6-6 combines with J gene TRBJ2-1, with D unresolved. CDR3 length: 14 residues. The V end lost 2 bases, the J end lost 4 bases, and 9 bases lay between the germline ends. Per the germline V gene, CDR1 is MNHNY and CDR2 is SVGAGI (reference sequence). The CDR3 sequence is CASSYGPTYNEQFF. In nucleotides, the CDR3 is TGTGCCAGCAGTTACGGACCCACTTACAATGAGCAGTTCTTC.

V gene TRBV6-1 combines with J gene TRBJ2-1; no clear D gene. In germline, CDR1 is MNHNS, CDR2 SASEGT. Trimming pared 6 bases from V and 9 bases from J, leaving 9 bases between. The CDR3 spans 11 residues. CDR3 in amino acids: CASRPIGEQFF. CDR3 DNA: TGTGCCAGCAGGCCCATTGGTGAGCAGTTCTTC.

This clonotype has ten or more counts. The rearrangement joins TRBV2 to TRBJ1-1; 8 nucleotides agree with TRBD1. After removal of 6 bases from V and 3 bases from J, the junction contained 9 bases not matched to a gene. There are 15 residues in the CDR3. Germline assignment: CDR1 SNHLY and CDR2 FYNNEI. Here the CDR3 reads CASRRTGGGDTEAFF. The CDR3 DNA reads TGTGCCAGCAGACGAACAGGGGGAGGGGACACTGAAGCTTTCTTT. Full variable domain (rest looked up from reference TRBV2 and TRBJ1-1): EPEVTQTPSHQVTQMGQEVILRCVPISNHLYFYWYRQILGQKVEFLVSFYNNEISEKSEIFDDQFSVERPDGSNFTLKIRSTKLEDSAMYFCASRRTGGGDTEAFFGQGTRLTVV.

The chain joins TRBV12-3 or TRBV12-4 to TRBJ2-5; TRBD1 agrees at 9 bases. The CDR3 runs 14 residues. V lost 7 bases and J lost 1; bases outside the gene matches: 4. Written as DNA, the CDR3 is TGTGCCAGCACCAAGACAGGGGGCCAAGAGACCCAGTACTTC. Translation: CASTKTGGQETQYF.